The clone carrying this T cell receptor beta chain turned up a few times. The target antigen is unknown. This sample is part of a study of blood T cells in healthy people across ages. After removal of 4 bases from V and 5 bases from J, the junction contained 9 bases not matched to a gene. This CDR3 spans 15 amino acids. Per the germline V gene, CDR1 is SGHRS and CDR2 is YFSETQ. Study results and limitations: Roughly linearly, TCR beta diversity per million T cells fell as age increased.

PCR was performed a second time for about 7 to 11 cycles using a sample-barcoded 5' primer and a J-beta primer mix. TCRdb reprocessed the 5' RACE reads via MiXCR and lists one record per CDR3 protein. The repertoire has around 500,000 distinct CDR3 sequences, 40% to 55% of them found once; the top ten carry 20% to 25%. The sample comprised blood. The J gene is TRBJ2-5, the V gene TRBV5-1; 9 bases are shared with TRBD1. The source of this sequence is an elderly man in good health. The CDR3 sequence: CASSEQGAEGETQYF. Here the CDR3 DNA reads TGCGCCAGCAGCGAACAGGGGGCAGAGGGGGAGACCCAGTACTTC.